The 22 T cell receptor beta chains presented below share a single source sample, sequenced in a study of identical twins. TCRdb called the 5' RACE reads again in MiXCR, with one record for every CDR3 protein. The sample yields approximately 700,000 distinct CDR3 sequences, roughly 6% seen once. Sequenced material: naive T cells sorted from blood. These receptors originate from a man between 18 and 35 years old in good health.

In its sample, this clonotype was seen many times. The chain employs TRBV4-1 and TRBJ2-2; D not resolved. The germline V gene has CDR1 MGHRA and CDR2 YSYEKL. The V and J ends lost 0 bases and 3 bases respectively, with 11 bases between them. This CDR3 is built from 16 residues. The CDR3 nucleotides are TGCGCCAGCAGCCAAGAAATAGTCGGTTACACCGGGGAGCTGTTTTTT. The encoded protein is CASSQEIVGYTGELFF.

This clonotype appeared many times. The genes are TRBV20-1 and TRBJ2-3; no clear D gene. CDR1 and CDR2 from the germline V gene are DFQATT and SNEGSKA (reference sequence). The CDR3 consists of 12 residues. The V end was cut by 5 bases, the J end by 7 bases, with 13 bases between. CDR3 nucleotide sequence: TGCAGTGCTGCCACGGGCTCGAATACGCAGTATTTT. It yields the protein CSAATGSNTQYF.

This clonotype has at least ten counts. The chain has TRBV29-1 and TRBJ2-1, with no clear D. There are 13 residues in the CDR3. Germline lookup yields CDR1 SQVTM and CDR2 ANQGSEA. The V gene lost 4 bases and the J gene lost 9 bases, with 16 bases spanning the gap. CDR3: CSVVVQFGGEQFF. The CDR3 DNA is TGCAGCGTTGTTGTACAGTTTGGTGGTGAGCAGTTCTTC.

In this sample, this clonotype turned up many times. The chain's CDR3 is CASSQVSGGIDTQYF. CDR3 nucleotides: TGCGCCAGCAGCCAAGTGTCAGGGGGCATAGATACGCAGTATTTT. J is TRBJ2-3 and V is TRBV4-1; 8 bases agree with TRBD1. CDR3 length: 15 residues. The J segment lost 5 bases and the V segment lost 1 base, leaving 5 bases of the junction unmatched. Germline loops: CDR1 MGHRA, CDR2 YSYEKL.

Many counts were recorded for this clonotype. The gene calls are TRBV10-3 and TRBJ2-3; the match to TRBD2 covers 12 bases. V was clipped by 6 bases and J by 0 bases; unmatched bases: 13. Germline assignment: CDR1 ENHRY and CDR2 SYGVKD. CDR3 size: 19 residues. In DNA, the CDR3 is TGTGCCATCAGCACCCTAGCGGGAGGGCCCGAATCTAGCACAGATACGCAGTATTTT. Translated, it gives CAISTLAGGPESSTDTQYF.

This clonotype was seen ten or more times. The chain carries TRBV15 and TRBJ2-3; D is ambiguous. Germline V gene data show CDR1 as LNHNV and CDR2 as YYDKDF (reference sequence). The CDR3 contains 13 residues. V lost 5 bases, J lost 5 bases, and 11 bases lay in between. In DNA, the CDR3 is TGTGCCACCAGCCCTAGGATTGAAGATACGCAGTATTTT. Its translation: CATSPRIEDTQYF.

V gene TRBV10-3 combines with J gene TRBJ2-7; D is perhaps TRBD1 (6 bases). CDR1 is ENHRY, CDR2 SYGVKD, per germline. The CDR3 has 14 amino acids. V was trimmed by 8 bases and J by 0 bases, leaving 14 bases between them. In DNA form, the CDR3 reads TGTGCCATCGCCCGGACAGAAAGCTCCTACGAGCAGTACTTC. As protein: CAIARTESSYEQYF.

V gene TRBV4-3 combines with J gene TRBJ2-7; no clear D. The CDR3 covers 14 residues. Germline CDR1 and CDR2: LGHNA and YSLEER. V was clipped by 4 bases and J by 2 bases, with 12 bases between them. The DNA of the CDR3 is TGCGCCAGCAGCCCGGATGGCTTAGCCTACGAGCAGTACTTC. Translation gives CASSPDGLAYEQYF.

This clonotype was recorded a few times. The chain combines TRBV2 with TRBJ1-1, with D unclear. CDR1 and CDR2 (germline): SNHLY, FYNNEI. The V end lost 5 bases, the J end lost 0 bases, and 10 bases lay between the germline ends. This CDR3 spans 14 amino acids. The CDR3 DNA sequence: TGTGCCAGCAGTCAGAGGACTCTGAACACTGAAGCTTTCTTT. As protein: CASSQRTLNTEAFF.

This clonotype was seen a handful of times. J is TRBJ1-1 and V is TRBV27; 7 positions agree with TRBD1. After removal of 4 bases from V and 0 bases from J, the junction contained 8 bases not matched to a gene. This CDR3 has 16 amino acids. CDR1 MNHEY and CDR2 SMNVEV come from the germline V gene (reference sequence). CDR3 nucleotides: TGTGCCAGCAGTTCCTATTCCAGGGGGGTGAACACTGAAGCTTTCTTT. Its protein product is CASSSYSRGVNTEAFF.

V is TRBV20-1 and J is TRBJ2-1; 13 positions agree with TRBD2. Germline loops: CDR1 DFQATT, CDR2 SNEGSKA (reference sequence). The trim removed 2 bases at V and 5 bases at J, leaving 6 bases unmatched. The CDR3 extends over 16 amino acids. The CDR3 DNA reads TGCAGTGCTAGATCTGGGACTAGCGGGACTGACAATGAGCAGTTCTTC. It codes for CSARSGTSGTDNEQFF.

Only a few counts were recorded for this clonotype. The V call is TRBV20-1, the J call TRBJ2-7, with 10 positions matching TRBD1. V gave up 5 bases and J gave up 4 bases; unmatched junction bases: 8. This CDR3 spans 14 amino acids. The germline V gene encodes CDR1 DFQATT and CDR2 SNEGSKA (reference sequence). The CDR3 sequence is CSAAGTGAPYEQYF. The CDR3 DNA reads as TGCAGTGCTGCCGGGACAGGGGCGCCTTACGAGCAGTACTTC.

This clonotype was seen repeatedly, ten times or more. The rearrangement joins TRBV5-1 to TRBJ1-1, with 7 bases aligning to TRBD1. Germline V lookup: CDR1 SGHRS, CDR2 YFSETQ. V shed 3 bases, J shed 0 bases, and the junction held 8 bases outside the gene matches. This CDR3 is built from 16 residues. The CDR3, as DNA: TGCGCCAGCAGCTCAGGACAGGTCGGCGTGAACACTGAAGCTTTCTTT. This gives the protein CASSSGQVGVNTEAFF.

This clonotype appeared a few times. This chain uses TRBV15 with TRBJ2-7; 11 nucleotides line up with TRBD1. The CDR3 extends over 14 amino acids. With V trimmed by 5 bases and J by 2 bases, 2 bases remained unmatched. CDR1 is LNHNV, CDR2 YYDKDF, per germline (reference sequence). CDR3: CATSGTGGPYEQYF. In DNA form, the CDR3 reads TGTGCCACCAGCGGGACAGGGGGTCCCTACGAGCAGTACTTC.

This clonotype was seen more than once but under ten times. The chain recombines TRBV3-1 with TRBJ2-2; D is possibly TRBD2 (5 bases). With 0 bases removed from V and 5 bases from J, the gap between germline ends came to 10 bases. The CDR3 runs 15 residues. Germline CDR1 LGHDT, CDR2 YNNKEL (reference sequence). The DNA for the CDR3 is TGTGCCAGCAGCCAAGAAGGTTCGGGGACCGGGGAGCTGTTTTTT. Translation: CASSQEGSGTGELFF. The complete variable domain, with remaining parts taken from reference TRBV3-1 and TRBJ2-2, reads DTAVSQTPKYLVTQMGNDKSIKCEQNLGHDTMYWYKQDSKKFLKIMFSYNNKELIINETVPNRFSPKSPDKAHLNLHINSLELGDSAVYFCASSQEGSGTGELFFGEGSRLTVL.

This clonotype was counted between two and nine times. This chain links TRBV9 with TRBJ2-2; 15 bases agree with TRBD2. The V and J ends lost 2 bases and 4 bases, in that order; junction bases with no gene match: 9. Germline lookup yields CDR1 SGDLS and CDR2 YYNGEE. The CDR3 totals 19 residues. The CDR3 loop reads CASSVLGLAGGRGTGELFF. The CDR3 DNA follows: TGTGCCAGCAGCGTCCTAGGACTAGCGGGAGGGCGGGGCACCGGGGAGCTGTTTTTT.

V gene TRBV5-1 combines with J gene TRBJ2-3, with D possibly matching TRBD2 (6 bases). CDR3 length: 16 residues. Germline V lookup: CDR1 SGHRS, CDR2 YFSETQ. V lost 2 bases to trimming and J lost 2 bases, with 15 bases between them. In nucleotides, the CDR3 is TGCGCCAGCAGCTTAAAGGGGACTGAGGCCACAGATACGCAGTATTTT. It specifies CASSLKGTEATDTQYF.

The sample holds many counts of this clonotype. This chain links TRBV27 with TRBJ2-7; tentatively, D is TRBD2 (6 bases). The CDR3 sequence is 14 residues long. Per the germline V gene, CDR1 is MNHEY and CDR2 is SMNVEV (reference sequence). The V end was cut by 4 bases, the J end by 5 bases, with 15 bases between. In DNA, the CDR3 is TGTGCCAGCAGTTCGTTCGGGGGTTCCCACGAGCAGTACTTC. Protein: CASSSFGGSHEQYF.

This clonotype was observed at least ten times. DNA for the CDR3: TGCAGCGCCGGAGGTCGGGGGTATGGCTACACCTTC. Protein: CSAGGRGYGYTF. The chain recombines TRBV29-1 with TRBJ1-2; TRBD1 might be the D (5 bases). With 7 bases removed from V and 5 bases from J, the gap between germline ends came to 14 bases. Germline CDR1 is SQVTM and CDR2 is ANQGSEA. The CDR3 totals 12 residues. Together with reference TRBV29-1 and TRBJ1-2, the CDR3 gives the full variable domain: SAVISQKPSRDICQRGTSLTIQCQVDSQVTMMFWYRQQPGQSLTLIATANQGSEATYESGFVIDKFPISRPNLTFSTLTVSNMSPEDSSIYLCSAGGRGYGYTFGSGTRLTVV.

This clonotype was counted ten times or more. The V and J genes are TRBV5-1 and TRBJ1-5; D perhaps matches TRBD1 (5 bases). The CDR3 is 16 residues long. V was cut by 0 bases and J by 0 bases, with 10 bases left in between. CDR1 is SGHRS, CDR2 YFSETQ, per germline. CDR3 nucleotides: TGCGCCAGCAGCTTGGCGGGGCCCTATAGCAATCAGCCCCAGCATTTT. Amino acids: CASSLAGPYSNQPQHF.

The sample holds a few counts of this clonotype. The chain is built from TRBV18 and TRBJ2-7; D unresolved. Trimming pared 5 bases from V and 0 bases from J, leaving 11 bases between. The CDR3 covers 14 residues. Germline V CDR1 and CDR2: KGHSH, LQKENI. Here the CDR3 DNA reads TGTGCCAGCTCAATTGATGCGCTCTCCTACGAGCAGTACGTC. Encoded protein: CASSIDALSYEQYV.

This clonotype was counted a few times. The chain recombines TRBV30 with TRBJ2-7; perhaps D is TRBD1 or TRBD2 (5 bases each). This CDR3 has 13 amino acids. Germline V CDR1 and CDR2: GTSNPN, SVGIG (reference sequence). Trimming shortened V by 2 bases and J by 2 bases, and 10 bases separated the two germline ends. The CDR3 loop reads CAWSLGTPYEQYV. Here the CDR3 DNA reads TGTGCCTGGAGTTTGGGGACCCCCTACGAGCAGTACGTC.